A selection of T cell receptor beta chains follows, all from one sample in a study of blood T cells in healthy people across ages. TCRdb used MiXCR to reprocess the 5' RACE reads, holding one entry per CDR3 protein. The table includes around 1,700,000 distinct CDR3 sequences, 28% detected once. Source material: blood. These receptors were taken from a woman in her thirties in good health. CDR3s include the opening cysteine and the closing phenylalanine or tryptophan. D genes are given only for firm matches. Only some rows state a clone size, as once, few, many or a class for expanded clones.

j_gene	d_gene	abundance	v_gene	CDR3aa	CDR3nt
TRBJ2-1	NA	many	TRBV7-2	CASTPTGETYNEQFF	TGTGCCAGCACCCCTACGGGGGAGACCTACAATGAGCAGTTCTTC
TRBJ1-2	NA	once	TRBV3-1	CASSRDRGMTGVYGYTF	TGTGCCAGCAGCCGAGATCGGGGGATGACAGGTGTCTATGGCTACACCTTC
TRBJ2-5	NA	many	TRBV6-5	CASSYSGGRQETQYF	TGTGCCAGCAGTTACTCGGGGGGTCGTCAAGAGACCCAGTACTTC
TRBJ2-5	TRBD2	NA	TRBV20-1	CSAEPASGRKTQYF	TGCAGTGCGGAACCTGCTAGCGGGAGAAAGACCCAGTACTTC
TRBJ1-3	TRBD1	many	TRBV20-1	CSAGTGDGNTIYF	TGCAGTGCCGGCACAGGGGATGGAAACACCATATATTTT
TRBJ2-5	NA	NA	TRBV14	CASNQLSFWTSETQYF	TGTGCCAGCAACCAGCTGTCCTTCTGGACTTCCGAGACCCAGTACTTC
TRBJ2-1	NA	NA	TRBV2	CASIYGTPGQETQFF	TGTGCCAGCATCTACGGGACACCCGGTCAAGAGACCCAGTTCTTC
TRBJ2-7	NA	few	TRBV5-5	CASSSILGTGPYEQYF	TGTGCCAGCAGCTCAATACTAGGAACGGGGCCATACGAGCAGTACTTC
TRBJ2-3	NA	many	TRBV28	CASSSGGGSTDTQYF	TGTGCCAGCAGCTCAGGAGGGGGTAGCACAGATACGCAGTATTTT
TRBJ1-5	NA	few	TRBV6-5	CASSLRWNQPQHF	TGTGCCAGCAGTCTCAGATGGAATCAGCCCCAGCATTTT